This TCR beta chain was sequenced for a study of early T cells in non-severe SARS-CoV-2 infection. In the study overall: Sequencing of bulk RNA from unsorted whole blood was done, without chain pairing.

This CDR3 contains 12 residues. The V gene lost 4 bases and the J gene lost 5 bases, with 9 bases spanning the gap. CDR1 is SEHNR and CDR2 is FQNEAQ in the germline V gene (reference sequence). This clonotype turned up a few times. No antigen is known for it. Attachment of unique molecular identifiers to individual cDNA molecules was performed. From the 5' RACE reads, TCRdb called clonotypes with MiXCR, one entry per CDR3 protein. The table includes more than 65,000 distinct CDR3 sequences, roughly 4.6% detected once. Points from the study as a whole: Lookups in VDJdb leaned toward anti-spike CD8 responses and missed private and CD4 specificities.

The specimen comprised whole blood, sampled at baseline. The rearrangement joins TRBV7-9 to TRBJ2-7; TRBD1 is a possible D gene (5 bases). This TCR was sampled from an adult who was a healthcare worker with PCR-confirmed SARS-CoV-2 infection or an uninfected control (not recorded which). The donor label of this sample is uncertain. The CDR3: CASSSEGDEQYF. In DNA, the CDR3 is TGTGCCAGCAGCTCGGAAGGGGACGAGCAGTACTTC. Supplemented by reference TRBV7-9 and TRBJ2-7, the full variable domain reads DTGVSQNPRHKITKRGQNVTFRCDPISEHNRLYWYRQTLGQGPEFLTYFQNEAQLEKSRLLSDRFSAERPKGSFSTLEIQRTEQGDSAMYLCASSSEGDEQYFGPGTRLTVT.